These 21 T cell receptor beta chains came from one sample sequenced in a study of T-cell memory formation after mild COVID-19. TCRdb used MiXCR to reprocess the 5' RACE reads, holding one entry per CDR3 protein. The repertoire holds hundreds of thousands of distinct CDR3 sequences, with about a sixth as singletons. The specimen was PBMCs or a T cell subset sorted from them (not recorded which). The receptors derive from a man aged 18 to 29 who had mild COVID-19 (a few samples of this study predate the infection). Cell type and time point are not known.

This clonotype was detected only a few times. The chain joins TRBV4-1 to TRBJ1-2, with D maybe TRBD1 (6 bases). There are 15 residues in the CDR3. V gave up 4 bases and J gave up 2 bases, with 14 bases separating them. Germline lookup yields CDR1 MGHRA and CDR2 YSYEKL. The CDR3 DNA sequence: TGCGCCAGCAGCCCCGGGACACAACCGAACTATGGCTACACCTTC. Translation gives CASSPGTQPNYGYTF.

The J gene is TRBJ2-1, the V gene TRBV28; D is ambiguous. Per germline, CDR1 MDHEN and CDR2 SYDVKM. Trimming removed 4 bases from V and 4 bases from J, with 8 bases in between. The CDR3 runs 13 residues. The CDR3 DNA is TGTGCCAGCAGTTCCAGTCCGTACAATGAGCAGTTCTTC. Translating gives CASSSSPYNEQFF.

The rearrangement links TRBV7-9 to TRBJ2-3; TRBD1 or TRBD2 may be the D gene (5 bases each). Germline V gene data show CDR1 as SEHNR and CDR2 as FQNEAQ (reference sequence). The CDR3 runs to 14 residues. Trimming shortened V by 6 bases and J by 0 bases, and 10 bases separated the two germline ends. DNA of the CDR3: TGTGCCAGCAGTTGGGGACGTAGCACAGATACGCAGTATTTT. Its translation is CASSWGRSTDTQYF.

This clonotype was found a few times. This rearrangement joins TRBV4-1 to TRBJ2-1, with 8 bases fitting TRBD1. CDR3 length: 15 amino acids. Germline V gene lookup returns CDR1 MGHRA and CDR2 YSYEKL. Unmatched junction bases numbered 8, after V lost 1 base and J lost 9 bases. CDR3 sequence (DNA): TGCGCCAGCAGCCAAGTCGGTCAGGGGGCAAGTGAGCAGTTCTTC. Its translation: CASSQVGQGASEQFF.

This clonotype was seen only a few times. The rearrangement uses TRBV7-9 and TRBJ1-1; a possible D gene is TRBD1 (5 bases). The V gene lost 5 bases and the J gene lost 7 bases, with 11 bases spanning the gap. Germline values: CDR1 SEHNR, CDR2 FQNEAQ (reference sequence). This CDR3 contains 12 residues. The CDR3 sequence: CASSTVQGEAFF. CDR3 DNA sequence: TGTGCCAGCAGCACAGTTCAGGGTGAAGCTTTCTTT.

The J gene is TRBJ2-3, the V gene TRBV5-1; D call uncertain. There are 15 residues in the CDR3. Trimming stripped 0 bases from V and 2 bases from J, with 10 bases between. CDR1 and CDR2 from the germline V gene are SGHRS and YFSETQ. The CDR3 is CASSLASWATDTQYF. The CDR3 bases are TGCGCCAGCAGCTTGGCTAGTTGGGCCACAGATACGCAGTATTTT.

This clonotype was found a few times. This CDR3 is CASSLGRANTGELFF. The CDR3 nucleotides read TGCGCCAGCAGCTTGGGCAGGGCGAACACCGGGGAGCTGTTTTTT. The chain uses TRBV5-1 and TRBJ2-2; weak D call: TRBD1 (5 bases). Looked up from germline, CDR1 is SGHRS and CDR2 is YFSETQ. V lost 0 bases and J 0 bases, leaving 6 bases between the germline ends. This CDR3 spans 15 amino acids.

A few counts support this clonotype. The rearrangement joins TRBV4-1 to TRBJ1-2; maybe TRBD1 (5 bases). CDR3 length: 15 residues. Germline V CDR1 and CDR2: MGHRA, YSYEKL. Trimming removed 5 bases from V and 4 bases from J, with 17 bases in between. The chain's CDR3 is CASSKRDSMSYGYTF. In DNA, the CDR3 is TGCGCCAGCAGCAAACGGGACTCCATGAGCTATGGCTACACCTTC.

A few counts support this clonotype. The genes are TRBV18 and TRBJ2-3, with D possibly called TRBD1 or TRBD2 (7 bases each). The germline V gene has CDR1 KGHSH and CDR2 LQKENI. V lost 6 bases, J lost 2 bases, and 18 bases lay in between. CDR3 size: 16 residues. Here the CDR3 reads CASSPTGRGLTDTQYF. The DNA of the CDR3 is TGTGCCAGCTCCCCGACAGGGAGGGGCCTCACAGATACGCAGTATTTT.

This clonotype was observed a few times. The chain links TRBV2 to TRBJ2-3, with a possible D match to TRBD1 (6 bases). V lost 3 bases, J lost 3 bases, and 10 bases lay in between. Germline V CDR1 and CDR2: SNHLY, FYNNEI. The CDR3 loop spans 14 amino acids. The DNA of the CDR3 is TGTGCCAGCAGTGAGGCAAGGGGGACAGATACGCAGTATTTT. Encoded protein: CASSEARGTDTQYF.

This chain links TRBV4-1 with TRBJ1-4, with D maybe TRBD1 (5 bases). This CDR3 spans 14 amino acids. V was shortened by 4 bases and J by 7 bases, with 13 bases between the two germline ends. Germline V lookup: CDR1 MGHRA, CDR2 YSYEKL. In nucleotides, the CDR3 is TGCGCCAGCAGCCCCGCCAGCGGGGGTGAAAAACTGTTTTTT. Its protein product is CASSPASGGEKLFF.

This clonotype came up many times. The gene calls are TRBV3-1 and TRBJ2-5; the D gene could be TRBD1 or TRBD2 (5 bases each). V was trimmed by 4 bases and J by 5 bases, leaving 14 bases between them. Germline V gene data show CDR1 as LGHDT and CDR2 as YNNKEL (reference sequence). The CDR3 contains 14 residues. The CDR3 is CASSPSGTEETQYF. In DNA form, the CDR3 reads TGTGCCAGCAGCCCGTCCGGGACGGAGGAGACCCAGTACTTC.

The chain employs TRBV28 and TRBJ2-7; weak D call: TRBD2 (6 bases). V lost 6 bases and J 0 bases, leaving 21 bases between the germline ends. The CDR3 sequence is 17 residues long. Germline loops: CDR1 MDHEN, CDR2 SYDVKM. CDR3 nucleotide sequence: TGTGCCAGCAGCCAACCAGCGGGCAGGCTGAGCTCCTACGAGCAGTACGTC. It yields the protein CASSQPAGRLSSYEQYV.

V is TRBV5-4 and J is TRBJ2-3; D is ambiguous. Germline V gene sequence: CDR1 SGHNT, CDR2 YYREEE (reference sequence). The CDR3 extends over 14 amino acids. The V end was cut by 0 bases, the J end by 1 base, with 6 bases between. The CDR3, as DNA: TGTGCCAGCAGCTTGGAGGTGGGCACAGATACGCAGTATTTT. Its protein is CASSLEVGTDTQYF.

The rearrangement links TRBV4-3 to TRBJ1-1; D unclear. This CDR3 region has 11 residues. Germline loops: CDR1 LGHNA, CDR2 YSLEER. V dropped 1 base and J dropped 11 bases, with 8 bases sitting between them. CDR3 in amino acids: CASSQGGVAFF. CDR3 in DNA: TGCGCCAGCAGCCAAGGCGGGGTTGCTTTCTTT.

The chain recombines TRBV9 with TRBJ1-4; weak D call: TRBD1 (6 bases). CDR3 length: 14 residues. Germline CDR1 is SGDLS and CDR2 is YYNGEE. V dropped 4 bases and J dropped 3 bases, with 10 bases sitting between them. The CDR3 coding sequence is TGTGCCAGCAGCCCCACAGGGTCTAATGAAAAACTGTTTTTT. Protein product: CASSPTGSNEKLFF.

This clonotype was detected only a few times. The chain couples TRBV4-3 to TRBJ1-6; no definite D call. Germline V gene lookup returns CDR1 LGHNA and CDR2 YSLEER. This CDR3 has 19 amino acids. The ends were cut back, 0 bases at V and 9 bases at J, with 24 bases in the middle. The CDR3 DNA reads TGCGCCAGCAGCCAAGATCCCTCTTCCACCAAGGGTTTGGTTTCACCCCTCCACTTT. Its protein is CASSQDPSSTKGLVSPLHF.

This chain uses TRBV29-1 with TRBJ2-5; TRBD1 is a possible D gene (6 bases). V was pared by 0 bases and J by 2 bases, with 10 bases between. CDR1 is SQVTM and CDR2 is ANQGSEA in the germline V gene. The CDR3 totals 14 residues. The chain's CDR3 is CSVEDFRGQETQYF. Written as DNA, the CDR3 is TGCAGCGTTGAAGATTTCAGGGGTCAAGAGACCCAGTACTTC.

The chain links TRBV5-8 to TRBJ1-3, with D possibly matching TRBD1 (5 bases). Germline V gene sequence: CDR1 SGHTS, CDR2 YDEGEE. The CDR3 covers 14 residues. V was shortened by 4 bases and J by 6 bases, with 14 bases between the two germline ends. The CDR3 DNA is TGTGCCAGCAGCGTGGGGACCCTACAAAACACCATATATTTT. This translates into CASSVGTLQNTIYF.

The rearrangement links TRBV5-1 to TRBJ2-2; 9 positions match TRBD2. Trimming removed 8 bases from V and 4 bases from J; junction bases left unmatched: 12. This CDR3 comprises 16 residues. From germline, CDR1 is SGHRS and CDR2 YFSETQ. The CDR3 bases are TGCGCCAGTCAAGAGGTAGCGGGGGACCTCACCGGGGAGCTGTTTTTT. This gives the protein CASQEVAGDLTGELFF.

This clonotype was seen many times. As DNA, the CDR3 is TGCGCCAGCAGCTTGGTCGGGACAACTAATGAAAAACTGTTTTTT. Translating gives CASSLVGTTNEKLFF. The chain uses TRBV5-1 and TRBJ1-4; D unresolved. Germline CDR1 and CDR2: SGHRS and YFSETQ. This CDR3 has 15 residues. Deletions cut 0 bases from V and 0 bases from J, with 6 bases between. The full variable domain, its missing parts supplied by reference TRBV5-1 and TRBJ1-4, is KAGVTQTPRYLIKTRGQQVTLSCSPISGHRSVSWYQQTPGQGLQFLFEYFSETQRNKGNFPGRFSGRQFSNSRSEMNVSTLELGDSALYLCASSLVGTTNEKLFFGSGTQLSVL.